Following are 23 T cell receptor beta chains from one sample sequenced in a study of HIV-infected patients and healthy controls. Around 450 ng RNA was reverse transcribed with alpha and beta constant-region primers. Alpha and beta chain libraries were made separately by chain-specific third strand synthesis with multiplexing indices. One entry per CDR3 protein, called by TCRdb with MiXCR from the 5' RACE reads. This sample has about 10,000 distinct CDR3 sequences, with under 8.5% found just once. All unsorted peripheral T cells were captured because whole blood was used without fractionation. Sequencing was performed on blood. These receptors all come from an adult in good health.

In this sample, this clonotype is medium-sized. The chain is built from TRBV2 and TRBJ1-1, with 8 bases fitting TRBD1. V shed 6 bases, J shed 6 bases, and the junction held 12 bases outside the gene matches. Germline-derived CDR1 and CDR2 are SNHLY and FYNNEI. CDR3 size: 15 residues. For the CDR3, the DNA is TGTGCCAGCAGGTACAGGGGGGTAGTACTCGCTGAAGCTTTCTTT. Its protein is CASRYRGVVLAEAFF.

This clonotype is labeled as medium-sized. CDR3 nucleotides: TGTGCCAGCAGTGCTGAGGCTGGAAACACCATATATTTT. Encoded protein: CASSAEAGNTIYF. The rearrangement uses TRBV6-5 and TRBJ1-3; D remains ambiguous. This CDR3 comprises 13 residues. V was cut by 5 bases and J by 2 bases, with 7 bases left in between. Germline V gene sequence: CDR1 MNHEY, CDR2 SVGAGI.

The chain recombines TRBV7-9 with TRBJ2-7; TRBD1 matches at 9 bases. This CDR3 is 14 amino acids long. V lost 5 bases to trimming and J lost 6 bases; unmatched junction nucleotides: 8. Germline CDR1 reads SEHNR; CDR2 reads FQNEAQ (reference sequence). The CDR3 DNA sequence: TGTGCCAGCAGCCCCGGGACAGGGCCCCGCGAGCAGTACTTC. Encoded protein: CASSPGTGPREQYF.

This clonotype was found a few times. This chain uses TRBV9 with TRBJ2-1; D tentatively reads TRBD1 or TRBD2 (6 bases each). Trimming cost V 2 bases and J 4 bases, with 28 bases left between them. Germline V gene data show CDR1 as SGDLS and CDR2 as YYNGEE. The CDR3 covers 20 residues. CDR3 sequence reads: CASSVATDTGAKVSYNEQFF. CDR3 in DNA: TGTGCCAGCAGCGTCGCGACAGACACGGGGGCAAAGGTTTCGTACAATGAGCAGTTCTTC. The full variable domain, rest sourced from reference TRBV9 and TRBJ2-1, is DSGVTQTPKHLITATGQRVTLRCSPRSGDLSVYWYQQSLDQGLQFLIQYYNGEERAKGNILERFSAQQFPDLHSELNLSSLELGDSALYFCASSVATDTGAKVSYNEQFFGPGTRLTVL.

This sequence joins TRBV6-6 and TRBJ2-7, with 8 positions matching TRBD2. This CDR3 is built from 13 residues. V trimming: 7 bases; J trimming: 3 bases; junction bases outside the gene matches: 5. Germline CDR1 MNHNY, CDR2 SVGAGI (reference sequence). CDR3 in amino acids: CASTASGYYEQYF. CDR3 sequence (DNA): TGTGCCAGCACGGCTAGCGGGTACTACGAGCAGTACTTC.

This clonotype counts as medium-sized. V usage is TRBV11-2 and J usage is TRBJ2-6; no clear D gene. Per the germline V gene, CDR1 is SGHAT and CDR2 is FQNNGV. This CDR3 has 19 amino acids. Trimming removed 6 bases at V and 2 bases at J, with 23 bases between. The CDR3 is CASSLTFMGGDTGANVLTF. DNA for the CDR3: TGTGCCAGCAGTCTTACGTTTATGGGTGGCGATACTGGGGCCAACGTCCTGACTTTC.

By share, this clonotype ranks as medium-sized. The rearrangement links TRBV5-5 to TRBJ2-1, with D possibly matching TRBD1 (6 bases). This CDR3 comprises 15 residues. Trimming stripped 1 base from V and 7 bases from J, with 15 bases between. Germline V gene sequence: CDR1 SGHKS, CDR2 YYEKEE (reference sequence). The CDR3 DNA follows: TGTGCCAGCAGCTTGTCACTACAGGGATGGAATGAGCAGTTCTTC. This translates into CASSLSLQGWNEQFF.

In this sample, this clonotype turned up many times. V and J are TRBV11-2 and TRBJ2-3; TRBD1 aligns across 7 bases. CDR3 length: 16 amino acids. Unmatched junction bases numbered 7, after V lost 1 base and J lost 3 bases. CDR1 and CDR2 from the germline V gene are SGHAT and FQNNGV. The CDR3 nucleotides are TGTGCCAGCAGCTTAGGGGCAGGGGGACATACAGATACGCAGTATTTT. Protein product: CASSLGAGGHTDTQYF.

This clonotype was picked up many times. This chain uses TRBV27 with TRBJ2-3, with 7 bases fitting TRBD2. Germline values: CDR1 MNHEY, CDR2 SMNVEV (reference sequence). CDR3 length: 14 residues. V trimming: 5 bases; J trimming: 1 base; junction bases outside the gene matches: 3. CDR3 in amino acids: CASSPSGGTDTQYF. CDR3 nucleotides: TGTGCCAGCAGTCCCAGCGGGGGCACAGATACGCAGTATTTT.

This clonotype showed up many times. The chain is built from TRBV11-2 and TRBJ1-4, with a possible D match to TRBD1 (6 bases). Between the trimmed V and J ends, which lost 4 bases and 1 base, there was a span of 10 bases. CDR1 is SGHAT and CDR2 is FQNNGV in the germline V gene. The CDR3 is 15 residues long. CDR3 loop: CASSSATGTNEKLFF. The CDR3 DNA sequence: TGTGCCAGCAGCTCAGCGACAGGAACTAATGAAAAACTGTTTTTT.

This clonotype occurred a few times. The chain has TRBV5-1 and TRBJ1-6; 10 bases align to TRBD1. Germline V CDR1 and CDR2: SGHRS, YFSETQ. With V trimmed by 4 bases and J by 9 bases, 10 bases remained unmatched. This CDR3 has 16 residues. Written as DNA, the CDR3 is TGCGCCAGCAGCCCTGGGACAGGGGTTATCGTTTCACCCCTCCACTTT. Translating gives CASSPGTGVIVSPLHF.

The chain couples TRBV5-1 to TRBJ2-3, with 8 bases lining up with TRBD2. This CDR3 is built from 16 residues. Trimming removed 0 bases from V and 2 bases from J; junction bases left unmatched: 5. Per the germline V gene, CDR1 is SGHRS and CDR2 is YFSETQ. The DNA of the CDR3 is TGCGCCAGCAGCTTGGCTGCGGGGGGCCTCACAGATACGCAGTATTTT. It yields the protein CASSLAAGGLTDTQYF.

This clonotype ranks as medium-sized. The CDR3 nucleotides are TGCAGCGTTGCTTTTGGACAGAGAAGGACTGAAGCTTTCTTT. Protein sequence: CSVAFGQRRTEAFF. The V gene is TRBV29-1, the J gene TRBJ1-1; weak D call: TRBD1 (6 bases). In germline, CDR1 is SQVTM, CDR2 ANQGSEA. The V end was cut by 4 bases, the J end by 5 bases, with 17 bases between. This CDR3 contains 14 residues.

There are a few counts of this clonotype. V and J are TRBV29-1 and TRBJ2-5, with 11 positions matching TRBD1. The germline gives CDR1 SQVTM, CDR2 ANQGSEA. V dropped 3 bases and J dropped 5; count of bases not matched to a gene: 5. There are 14 residues in the CDR3. CDR3 sequence (DNA): TGCAGCGTTGATGGACAGGGGGCGTGGGAGACCCAGTACTTC. Its translation is CSVDGQGAWETQYF.

By share, this clonotype ranks as medium-sized. V and J are TRBV12-3 or TRBV12-4 and TRBJ1-1, with D unclear. CDR3 size: 12 residues. The ends were cut back, 7 bases at V and 13 bases at J, with 19 bases in the middle. CDR3 sequence (DNA): TGTGCCAGCACTAACTTGTATCGACGAGGTTTCTTT. This sequence encodes CASTNLYRRGFF.

This clonotype was counted many times. This rearrangement joins TRBV6-4 to TRBJ2-3, with D possibly called TRBD1 or TRBD2 (6 bases each). The CDR3 is 13 amino acids. CDR1 is MRHNA, CDR2 SNTAGT, per germline. V gave up 4 bases and J gave up 2 bases, with 7 bases separating them. The CDR3 here is CASSGGATDTQYF. The CDR3 region has the DNA TGTGCCAGCAGTGGGGGGGCCACAGATACGCAGTATTTT.

By proportion, this clonotype is medium-sized. The chain recombines TRBV20-1 with TRBJ1-5, with 7 nucleotides matching TRBD1. CDR3 size: 14 residues. Trimming cost V 1 base and J 2 bases; bases outside gene matches: 2. CDR1 and CDR2 (germline): DFQATT, SNEGSKA (reference sequence). The CDR3 protein is CSARVDRGNQPQHF. Written as DNA, the CDR3 is TGCAGTGCTAGAGTAGACAGGGGCAATCAGCCCCAGCATTTT.

This clonotype is judged medium-sized. V and J are TRBV11-2 and TRBJ2-1; a weak D match, TRBD1 (6 bases). The CDR3 contains 13 residues. V lost 6 bases and J lost 7, with 13 bases in between. Germline V lookup: CDR1 SGHAT, CDR2 FQNNGV. For the CDR3, the DNA is TGTGCCAGCAGTCAGGGGTCGAGGAATGAGCAGTTCTTC. This encodes CASSQGSRNEQFF.

In its sample, this clonotype ranks as medium-sized. The chain combines TRBV5-1 with TRBJ2-6; D unresolved. From germline, CDR1 is SGHRS and CDR2 YFSETQ. V was cut by 6 bases and J by 4 bases, with 17 bases left in between. The CDR3 runs to 16 residues. This CDR3 is CASTMGVQLGANVLTF. The CDR3 bases are TGCGCCAGCACGATGGGTGTTCAACTCGGGGCCAACGTCCTGACTTTC.

By share of the sample, this clonotype is medium-sized. The genes are TRBV7-9 and TRBJ1-5, with D hard to call. The ends were cut back, 1 base at V and 2 bases at J, with 6 bases in the middle. Germline assignment: CDR1 SEHNR and CDR2 FQNEAQ (reference sequence). CDR3 size: 14 residues. The CDR3 DNA reads TGTGCCAGCAGCTTAGGGGCCGGCAATCAGCCCCAGCATTTT. As protein: CASSLGAGNQPQHF. Filled out from reference TRBV7-9 and TRBJ1-5, the complete variable domain reads DTGVSQNPRHKITKRGQNVTFRCDPISEHNRLYWYRQTLGQGPEFLTYFQNEAQLEKSRLLSDRFSAERPKGSFSTLEIQRTEQGDSAMYLCASSLGAGNQPQHFGDGTRLSIL.

This clonotype turned up a few times. The gene calls are TRBV7-9 and TRBJ2-3; D may correspond to TRBD1 or TRBD2 (6 bases each). CDR1 and CDR2 from the germline V gene are SEHNR and FQNEAQ (reference sequence). This CDR3 comprises 14 residues. The ends were cut back, 1 base at V and 4 bases at J, with 9 bases in the middle. The CDR3 bases are TGTGCCAGCAGCTTAGAGGGGGGCGCAGATACGCAGTATTTT. Amino acids: CASSLEGGADTQYF.

By share of the sample, this clonotype is medium-sized. This chain links TRBV14 with TRBJ1-6, with TRBD1 as a possible D gene (6 bases). This CDR3 region has 15 residues. Germline loops: CDR1 SGHDN, CDR2 FVKESK. The V end was cut by 4 bases, the J end by 10 bases, with 17 bases between. CDR3 sequence (DNA): TGTGCCAGCAGCCGTGGGGGGGCGAACGGCTCACCCCTCCACTTT. This encodes CASSRGGANGSPLHF. Drawing the rest from reference TRBV14 and TRBJ1-6, the complete variable domain is EAGVTQFPSHSVIEKGQTVTLRCDPISGHDNLYWYRRVMGKEIKFLLHFVKESKQDESGMPNNRFLAERTGGTYSTLKVQPAELEDSGVYFCASSRGGANGSPLHFGNGTRLTVT.

This clonotype counts as medium-sized. V is TRBV10-3 and J is TRBJ1-1; D remains unclear. Germline CDR1 ENHRY, CDR2 SYGVKD. There are 15 residues in the CDR3. Trimming shortened V by 7 bases and J by 1 base, and 16 bases separated the two germline ends. The DNA for the CDR3 is TGTGCCATCAACGAAGCCGGCAGGTCGAACACTGAAGCTTTCTTT. This codes for CAINEAGRSNTEAFF.